Following are 30 T cell receptor beta chains from one sample sequenced in a study of blood T cell repertoires in COVID-19. The repertoire was sequenced with immunoSEQ multiplex PCR; TCRdb's copy has only in-frame clones and lacks some. The profile shows about 150,000 clones, roughly nine tenths of them singletons. The specimen sequenced was peripheral blood. The receptors stem from a woman between 70 and 85 years old with acute or convalescent COVID-19.

This chain joins TRBV18 and TRBJ2-1; weak D call: TRBD1 (5 bases). The germline V gene encodes CDR1 KGHSH and CDR2 LQKENI. CDR3 length equals 15 residues. V was trimmed by 5 bases and J by 3 bases, leaving 14 bases between them. As DNA, the CDR3 is TGTGCCAGCTCAGTCAGACAGACCTTCTACAATGAGCAGTTCTTC. Translation gives CASSVRQTFYNEQFF.

This chain links TRBV6-2 or TRBV6-3 with TRBJ1-2, with 7 bases fitting TRBD1. V shed 0 bases, J shed 0 bases, and the junction held 4 bases outside the gene matches. CDR1 is MNHEY, CDR2 SVGEGT, per germline. CDR3 size: 16 residues. The CDR3 DNA follows: TGTGCCAGCAGTTACTCGGGGACAGCCACTAACTATGGCTACACCTTC. Amino acids: CASSYSGTATNYGYTF.

The gene calls are TRBV19 and TRBJ1-4; D gene uncertain. V was trimmed by 4 bases and J by 14 bases, leaving 26 bases between them. There are 16 residues in the CDR3. Germline CDR1 is LNHDA and CDR2 is SQIVND (reference sequence). CDR3 DNA: TGTGCCAGTAGTAGACGACAAATTCCCAAATCGCGATGGCTGTTTTTT. Amino acid sequence: CASSRRQIPKSRWLFF.

The chain carries TRBV6-5 and TRBJ1-6; D uncertain. CDR1 and CDR2 from the germline V gene are MNHEY and SVGAGI. This CDR3 spans 13 amino acids. Between the trimmed V and J ends, which lost 5 bases and 7 bases, there was a span of 9 bases. The CDR3 sequence: CASSPRENSPLHF. Written as DNA, the CDR3 is TGTGCCAGCAGTCCGAGGGAGAATTCACCCCTCCACTTT.

The chain has TRBV7-2 and TRBJ2-4; 9 positions agree with TRBD1. The V gene's germline CDR1 is SGHTA and CDR2 FQGNSA. There are 14 residues in the CDR3. With V trimmed by 4 bases and J by 5 bases, 3 bases remained unmatched. The CDR3 sequence is CASSSQGAENIQYF. CDR3 sequence (DNA): TGTGCCAGCAGCTCACAGGGGGCTGAAAACATTCAGTACTTC. The variable domain in full, completed from reference TRBV7-2 and TRBJ2-4, reads GAGVSQSPSNKVTEKGKDVELRCDPISGHTALYWYRQSLGQGLEFLIYFQGNSAPDKSGLPSDRFSAERTGGSVSTLTIQRTQQEDSAVYLCASSSQGAENIQYFGAGTRLSVL.

This clone was seen only once. This chain links TRBV29-1 with TRBJ2-2; D remains unclear. V lost 5 bases, J lost 4 bases, and 14 bases lay in between. CDR1 and CDR2 (germline): SQVTM, ANQGSEA. There are 14 residues in the CDR3. This chain's CDR3 is CSVKWAGSTGELFF. The CDR3 coding sequence is TGCAGCGTTAAATGGGCAGGAAGCACCGGGGAGCTGTTTTTT.

The gene calls are TRBV2 and TRBJ2-1, with 7 bases lining up with TRBD2. The CDR3 extends over 17 amino acids. V was clipped by 1 base and J by 1 base; unmatched bases: 7. Germline CDR1 reads SNHLY; CDR2 reads FYNNEI. Here the CDR3 DNA reads TGTGCCAGCAGTGAAGGGGGTCGGGGACTATCCTACAATGAGCAGTTCTTC. Translation gives CASSEGGRGLSYNEQFF.

This sequence joins TRBV6-6 and TRBJ1-4; TRBD1 is a possible D gene (5 bases). Germline assignment: CDR1 MNHNY and CDR2 SVGAGI (reference sequence). V was trimmed by 6 bases and J by 4 bases, leaving 15 bases between them. The CDR3 sequence is 15 residues long. The CDR3 region has the DNA TGTGCCAGCAGCCGGGGGACTCTTGATAATGAAAAACTGTTTTTT. As protein: CASSRGTLDNEKLFF.

The chain employs TRBV2 and TRBJ1-6, with D perhaps TRBD1 (5 bases). The germline V gene has CDR1 SNHLY and CDR2 FYNNEI. The V end lost 7 bases, the J end lost 9 bases, and 13 bases lay between the germline ends. CDR3 size: 13 residues. CDR3: CASIRGGASPLHF. CDR3 nucleotides: TGTGCCAGCATCCGAGGTGGGGCTTCACCCCTCCACTTT.

Only one count was recorded for this clone. The chain uses TRBV6-5 and TRBJ1-4, with TRBD1 matching over 7 bases. The CDR3 loop spans 14 amino acids. CDR1 is MNHEY, CDR2 SVGAGI, per germline. Trimming took 5 bases from V and 7 from J; bases not matched to a gene: 7. In DNA form, the CDR3 reads TGTGCCAGCAGTCCCGGGACAGTGGGTGAAAAACTGTTTTTT. Translated, it gives CASSPGTVGEKLFF.

The V and J genes are TRBV19 and TRBJ1-2; 11 bases agree with TRBD1. Germline CDR1 reads LNHDA; CDR2 reads SQIVND (reference sequence). This CDR3 is 14 amino acids long. V was clipped by 5 bases and J by 8 bases; unmatched bases: 7. The CDR3 nucleotides are TGTGCCAGTAGTTCCGGACAGGGGGCATGGGGCTACACCTTC. Protein product: CASSSGQGAWGYTF.

This chain joins TRBV4-3 and TRBJ2-7; TRBD1 agrees at 7 bases. Germline-derived CDR1 and CDR2 are LGHNA and YSLEER. The CDR3 is 17 amino acids. V gave up 1 base and J gave up 0 bases; unmatched junction bases: 9. This chain's CDR3 is CASSQVTGVPLSYEQYF. The CDR3 DNA reads TGCGCCAGCAGCCAAGTCACAGGGGTACCCCTCTCCTACGAGCAGTACTTC.

CDR3 amino acids: CASRPFGEGYEQYF. In DNA form, the CDR3 reads TGTGCCAGCAGACCTTTTGGGGAGGGATACGAGCAGTACTTC. This chain connects TRBV6-2 or TRBV6-3 to TRBJ2-7; 7 nucleotides line up with TRBD2. Germline loops: CDR1 MNHEY, CDR2 SVGEGT. The CDR3 is 14 amino acids. V shed 6 bases, J shed 4 bases, and the junction held 9 bases outside the gene matches.

This chain uses TRBV6-5 with TRBJ1-2; weak D call: TRBD1 (5 bases). This CDR3 has 14 residues. Trimming removed 7 bases from V and 0 bases from J, with 12 bases in between. Germline V gene lookup returns CDR1 MNHEY and CDR2 SVGAGI. CDR3 protein: CASTPTAANYGYTF. CDR3 DNA: TGTGCCAGCACTCCGACAGCTGCTAACTATGGCTACACCTTC.

J is TRBJ2-1 and V is TRBV4-1, with TRBD1 matching over 9 bases. The CDR3 contains 18 residues. Trimming took 1 base from V and 2 from J; bases not matched to a gene: 9. Germline V gene lookup returns CDR1 MGHRA and CDR2 YSYEKL. This CDR3 reads CASSQGPGTGIAYNEQFF. CDR3 coding DNA: TGCGCCAGCAGCCAAGGTCCCGGGACAGGGATTGCCTACAATGAGCAGTTCTTC.

The chain is built from TRBV3-1 (or the pseudogene TRBV3-2) and TRBJ1-2; D unresolved. CDR3 size: 12 residues. Germline CDR1 LGHDT, CDR2 YNNKEL (reference sequence). The V end was cut by 10 bases, the J end by 2 bases, with 11 bases between. CDR3 bases: TGTGCCATAAGTAGAGGAAACTATGGCTACACCTTC. Translated: CAISRGNYGYTF.

About this clone itself: This CDR3 is also generated by other DNA sequences in the sample. The chain has TRBV20-1 and TRBJ1-2; 8 nucleotides line up with TRBD1. The CDR3 has 11 amino acids. Per germline, CDR1 DFQATT and CDR2 SNEGSKA (reference sequence). V lost 6 bases and J lost 5; bases outside the gene matches: 2. CDR3: CSARTGYGYTF. CDR3 DNA sequence: TGCAGTGCCAGGACAGGGTATGGCTACACCTTC.

This clone showed up just a few times. The chain uses TRBV11-2 and TRBJ2-1; tentative D call: TRBD2 (6 bases). This CDR3 has 15 amino acids. Deletions cut 5 bases from V and 2 bases from J, with 13 bases between. Per the germline V gene, CDR1 is SGHAT and CDR2 is FQNNGV. DNA for the CDR3: TGTGCCAGCAGCAAGGAGGGTGGGGCCTACAATGAGCAGTTCTTC. Protein product: CASSKEGGAYNEQFF.

The chain couples TRBV5-1 to TRBJ2-2; TRBD1 is a possible D gene (5 bases). The CDR3 runs 17 residues. Germline V gene lookup returns CDR1 SGHRS and CDR2 YFSETQ. With 0 bases removed from V and 1 base from J, the gap between germline ends came to 13 bases. The CDR3 reads CASSLGQRSLNTGELFF. In nucleotides, the CDR3 is TGCGCCAGCAGCTTGGGACAGAGATCCTTGAACACCGGGGAGCTGTTTTTT.

The chain links TRBV6-2 or TRBV6-3 to TRBJ2-3, with D uncertain. V was shortened by 4 bases and J by 5 bases, with 7 bases between the two germline ends. Germline lookup yields CDR1 MNHEY and CDR2 SVGEGT. The CDR3 contains 12 residues. CDR3 in amino acids: CASSFRRDTQYF. The CDR3 DNA reads as TGTGCCAGCAGTTTCAGAAGAGATACGCAGTATTTT.

The chain is built from TRBV19 and TRBJ2-3, with D hard to call. This CDR3 is 13 amino acids long. Trimming removed 3 bases at V and 1 base at J, with 5 bases between. Germline values: CDR1 LNHDA, CDR2 SQIVND (reference sequence). The CDR3 DNA reads as TGTGCCAGTAGTATTCAGGGCACAGATACGCAGTATTTT. It translates to CASSIQGTDTQYF. Together with reference TRBV19 and TRBJ2-3, the CDR3 gives the full variable domain: DGGITQSPKYLFRKEGQNVTLSCEQNLNHDAMYWYRQDPGQGLRLIYYSQIVNDFQKGDIAEGYSVSREKKESFPLTVTSAQKNPTAFYLCASSIQGTDTQYFGPGTRLTVL.

The CDR3 coding sequence is TGTGCCAGCAGGAGGGGGCTGAACACTGAAGCTTTCTTT. Protein product: CASRRGLNTEAFF. The chain has TRBV7-2 and TRBJ1-1; 7 bases align to TRBD1. In germline, CDR1 is SGHTA, CDR2 FQGNSA. The CDR3 runs to 13 residues. V gave up 6 bases and J gave up 0 bases; unmatched junction bases: 1.

This chain connects TRBV19 to TRBJ2-4; 8 bases line up with TRBD1. J was trimmed by 8 bases and V by 3 bases; bases with no gene match: 9. The CDR3 covers 15 residues. Germline V lookup: CDR1 LNHDA, CDR2 SQIVND (reference sequence). The CDR3 DNA follows: TGTGCCAGTAGTATTCCTACTTACAGGGGGGACATTCAGTACTTC. Its protein is CASSIPTYRGDIQYF. Together with reference TRBV19 and TRBJ2-4, the CDR3 gives the full variable domain: DGGITQSPKYLFRKEGQNVTLSCEQNLNHDAMYWYRQDPGQGLRLIYYSQIVNDFQKGDIAEGYSVSREKKESFPLTVTSAQKNPTAFYLCASSIPTYRGDIQYFGAGTRLSVL.

The rearrangement joins TRBV10-2 to TRBJ1-5, with D tentatively TRBD1 (6 bases). This CDR3 has 15 residues. Germline-derived CDR1 and CDR2 are WSHSY and SAAADI. Trimming shortened V by 9 bases and J by 6 bases, and 21 bases separated the two germline ends. The CDR3 loop reads CARVFSRGAGQPQHF. For the CDR3, the DNA is TGCGCCAGAGTTTTTTCCAGGGGCGCAGGTCAGCCCCAGCATTTT.

The genes are TRBV19 and TRBJ1-1; 7 bases are shared with TRBD1. Germline CDR1 and CDR2: LNHDA and SQIVND (reference sequence). The CDR3 sequence is 14 residues long. Trimming removed 6 bases from V and 5 bases from J; junction bases left unmatched: 9. The CDR3 is CASRLQGTGTEAFF. The CDR3 DNA follows: TGTGCCAGTAGACTACAGGGGACGGGTACTGAAGCTTTCTTT.

This rearrangement joins TRBV27 to TRBJ1-4; tentative D call: TRBD1 (5 bases). CDR1 and CDR2 (germline): MNHEY, SMNVEV (reference sequence). Trimming shortened V by 5 bases and J by 2 bases, and 9 bases separated the two germline ends. The CDR3 has 14 amino acids. Written as DNA, the CDR3 is TGTGCCAGCAGTCCCCAGGGTACTAATGAAAAACTGTTTTTT. Residues: CASSPQGTNEKLFF.

The V call is TRBV28, the J call TRBJ2-2, with TRBD1 as a possible D gene (5 bases). Germline CDR1 MDHEN, CDR2 SYDVKM. V was cut by 3 bases and J by 1 base, with 9 bases left in between. The CDR3 is 15 residues long. CDR3 residues: CASSFRQGNTGELFF. Written as DNA, the CDR3 is TGTGCCAGCAGTTTTCGTCAGGGGAACACCGGGGAGCTGTTTTTT.

The chain has TRBV2 and TRBJ2-2, with D maybe TRBD2 (7 bases). CDR3 length equals 14 residues. The V and J ends lost 8 bases and 4 bases respectively, with 14 bases between them. The germline CDR1 and CDR2 sequences are SNHLY and FYNNEI. CDR3 in DNA: TGTGCCAGCGCGGGGGCAAAGTTCACCGGGGAGCTGTTTTTT. Residues: CASAGAKFTGELFF.

The chain recombines TRBV6-5 with TRBJ2-5; D ambiguous. The CDR3 is 13 amino acids. V lost 5 bases to trimming and J lost 1 base, with 8 bases between them. The germline CDR1 and CDR2 sequences are MNHEY and SVGAGI. The CDR3 DNA follows: TGTGCCAGCAGTCTATATAGCCAAGAGACCCAGTACTTC. This translates into CASSLYSQETQYF.

The chain has TRBV21-1 and TRBJ2-5; the D call of TRBD2 is as the table states it, not checked on the DNA. TRBV21-1 represents a pseudogene. The CDR3 totals 17 residues. This CDR3 reads CASSKGYIAWGEETQYF. The CDR3 DNA is TGTGCCAGCAGCAAAGGCTACATCGCCTGGGGGGAAGAGACCCAGTACTTC.